This T cell receptor (beta chain) was sequenced for a study of cytomegalovirus exposure and HLA in healthy donors. Study findings and constraints: Reported results showed that the classifier diagnosed cytomegalovirus status with high specificity and sensitivity. A later analysis showed HLA-associated TCR beta chains outstripping equally common others in clonal expansion.

The PCR was carried out with 60 Vbeta primers and 13 Jbeta primers. Profiling relied on immunoSEQ multiplex PCR, and the TCRdb table lists in-frame clones only, not all of them. The sample has more than 95,000 clones, 70% to 80% seen once. Comments on this clone: The antigen is not known.

The clonotype originates from a man aged 50 or older in good health and CMV-seropositive. Sequenced input: PBMCs.

The DNA for the CDR3 is TGTGCCAGCAGCAAAGAGGAGACGGGTGCAACTAATGAAAAACTGTTTTTT. Protein sequence: CASSKEETGATNEKLFF. The chain joins TRBV21-1 to TRBJ1-4. TRBV21-1 is a recognized pseudogene. The CDR3 totals 17 residues.